This T cell receptor (beta chain) was documented in a study of cytomegalovirus exposure and HLA in healthy donors. The overall study: The same platform used for the 500 to 850 first-cohort repertoires was also used for the 100 to 150 validation repertoires, as a later analysis reported.

Sequencing was performed with immunoSEQ multiplex PCR; in TCRdb, only in-frame clones are kept and a portion is missing. The profile shows 90,000 to 150,000 clones, 88% of them singletons. The CDR3 consists of 15 residues. V was cut by 0 bases and J by 6 bases, with 12 bases left in between. CDR1 and CDR2 from the germline V gene are ENHRY and SYGVKD. Findings and caveats of the study: Using the classifier, cytomegalovirus status was reportedly diagnosed with high specificity and sensitivity.

This clone showed up just once. Its antigen is undetermined. The chain employs TRBV10-3 and TRBJ1-5, with D possibly being TRBD1 (5 bases). The TCR sequence derives from a woman under 30 in good health and CMV-seropositive. The sequencing sample was made of PBMCs. The CDR3 sequence is CAISESGVWTQPQHF. The CDR3, as DNA: TGTGCCATCAGTGAGTCAGGGGTATGGACTCAGCCCCAGCATTTT.